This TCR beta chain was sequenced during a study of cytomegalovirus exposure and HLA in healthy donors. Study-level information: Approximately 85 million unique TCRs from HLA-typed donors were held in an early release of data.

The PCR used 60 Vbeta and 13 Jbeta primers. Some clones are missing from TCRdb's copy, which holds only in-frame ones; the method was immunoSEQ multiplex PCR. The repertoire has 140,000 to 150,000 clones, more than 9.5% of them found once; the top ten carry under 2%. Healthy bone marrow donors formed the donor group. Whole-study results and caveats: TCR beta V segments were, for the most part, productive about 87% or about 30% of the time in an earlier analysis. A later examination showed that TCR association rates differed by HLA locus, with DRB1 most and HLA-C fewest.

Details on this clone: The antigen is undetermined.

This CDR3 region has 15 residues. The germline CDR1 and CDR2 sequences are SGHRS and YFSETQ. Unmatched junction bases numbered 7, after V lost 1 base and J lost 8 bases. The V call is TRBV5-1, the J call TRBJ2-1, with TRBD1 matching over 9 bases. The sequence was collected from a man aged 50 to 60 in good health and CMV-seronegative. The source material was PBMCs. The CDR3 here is CASSLRTGGLDEQFF. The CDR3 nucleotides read TGCGCCAGCAGCTTGCGTACAGGGGGCCTGGATGAGCAGTTCTTC. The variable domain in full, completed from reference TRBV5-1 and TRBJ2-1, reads KAGVTQTPRYLIKTRGQQVTLSCSPISGHRSVSWYQQTPGQGLQFLFEYFSETQRNKGNFPGRFSGRQFSNSRSEMNVSTLELGDSALYLCASSLRTGGLDEQFFGPGTRLTVL.